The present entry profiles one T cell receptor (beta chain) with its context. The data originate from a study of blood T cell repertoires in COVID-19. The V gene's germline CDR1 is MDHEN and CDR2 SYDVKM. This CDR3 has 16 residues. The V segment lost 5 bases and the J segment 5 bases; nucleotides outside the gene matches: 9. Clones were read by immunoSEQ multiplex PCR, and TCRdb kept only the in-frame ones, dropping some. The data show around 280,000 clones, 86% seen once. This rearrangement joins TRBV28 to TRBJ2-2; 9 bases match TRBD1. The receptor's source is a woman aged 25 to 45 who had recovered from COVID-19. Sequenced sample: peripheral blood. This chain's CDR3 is CASSQQGARWTGELFF. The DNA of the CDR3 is TGTGCCAGCAGTCAACAGGGGGCTCGGTGGACCGGGGAGCTGTTTTTT.